A selection of T cell receptor beta chains follows, all from one sample in a study of T cell responses to AZD1222 COVID-19 vaccine. Sequencing was performed with immunoSEQ multiplex PCR; in TCRdb, only in-frame clones are kept and a portion is missing. Among some 130,000 clones listed, about nine tenths were seen once. The sequencing here drew on peripheral blood, taken on day 0 of AZD1222 vaccination. Source of these receptors: an adult in good health. Each CDR3 is given with its conserved first and last residue. Each record gives: V gene, clone size, J gene, D gene, CDR3 protein, CDR3 DNA. D genes are given only for firm matches. Clone size is given for some rows only: seen once, a few or many times, or a class if the clone is expanded.

V gene: TRBV21-1; clone size: -; J gene: TRBJ2-2; D gene: -; CDR3 protein: CASTQVGPDTGELFF; CDR3 DNA: TGTGCCAGCACCCAAGTCGGACCGGACACCGGGGAGCTGTTTTTT
V gene: TRBV6-5; clone size: -; J gene: TRBJ1-5; D gene: -; CDR3 protein: CASSPSGSRQPQHF; CDR3 DNA: TGTGCCAGCAGTCCTTCCGGCTCGCGGCAGCCCCAGCATTTT
V gene: TRBV10-3; clone size: -; J gene: TRBJ1-1; D gene: -; CDR3 protein: CAISLRGSNATEAFF; CDR3 DNA: TGTGCCATCAGCCTCAGGGGCTCAAACGCCACTGAAGCTTTCTTT
V gene: TRBV4-2; clone size: -; J gene: TRBJ1-4; D gene: -; CDR3 protein: CASSQGAGALTNEKLFF; CDR3 DNA: TGTGCCAGCAGCCAAGGGGCGGGGGCGTTAACTAATGAAAAACTGTTTTTT
V gene: TRBV2; clone size: -; J gene: TRBJ2-7; D gene: TRBD1; CDR3 protein: CASRDRGGYEQYF; CDR3 DNA: TGTGCCAGCAGGGACAGGGGGGGCTACGAGCAGTACTTC
V gene: TRBV3-1/TRBV3-2; clone size: -; J gene: TRBJ2-1; D gene: TRBD2; CDR3 protein: CASSQGLAEYNEQFF; CDR3 DNA: TGTGCCAGCAGCCAAGGGCTAGCGGAATACAATGAGCAGTTCTTC
V gene: TRBV29-1; clone size: once; J gene: TRBJ2-3; D gene: TRBD2; CDR3 protein: CSVGAGLAGSTDTQYF; CDR3 DNA: TGCAGCGTTGGAGCCGGACTAGCGGGGAGCACAGATACGCAGTATTTT
V gene: TRBV7-9; clone size: few; J gene: TRBJ2-2; D gene: TRBD2; CDR3 protein: CASSAIAGANTGELFF; CDR3 DNA: TGTGCCAGCAGCGCTATAGCGGGAGCTAACACCGGGGAGCTGTTTTTT
V gene: TRBV12-3/TRBV12-4; clone size: -; J gene: TRBJ1-1; D gene: -; CDR3 protein: CASSFWRDTEAFF; CDR3 DNA: TGTGCCAGCAGTTTTTGGAGAGACACTGAAGCTTTCTTT
V gene: TRBV30; clone size: -; J gene: TRBJ1-4; D gene: -; CDR3 protein: CAWSLGGVNEKLFF; CDR3 DNA: TGTGCCTGGAGTCTGGGGGGAGTTAATGAAAAACTGTTTTTT
V gene: TRBV9; clone size: -; J gene: TRBJ1-3; D gene: TRBD1; CDR3 protein: CASSVSQGAGNTIYF; CDR3 DNA: TGTGCCAGCAGCGTAAGCCAGGGGGCTGGAAACACCATATATTTT
V gene: TRBV10-3; clone size: -; J gene: TRBJ2-1; D gene: TRBD1; CDR3 protein: CAISELWTGDNRYNEQFF; CDR3 DNA: TGTGCCATCAGTGAGCTCTGGACAGGGGATAATCGATACAATGAGCAGTTCTTC
V gene: TRBV5-6; clone size: -; J gene: TRBJ1-1; D gene: TRBD1; CDR3 protein: CASSARGGRGTEAFF; CDR3 DNA: TGTGCCAGCAGCGCCAGGGGGGGTCGAGGCACTGAAGCTTTCTTT
V gene: TRBV27; clone size: few; J gene: TRBJ1-1; D gene: -; CDR3 protein: CASSFGDTEAFF; CDR3 DNA: TGTGCCAGCAGTTTTGGGGACACTGAAGCTTTCTTT
V gene: TRBV27; clone size: -; J gene: TRBJ2-1; D gene: TRBD1; CDR3 protein: CASSLRGFRGNEQFF; CDR3 DNA: TGTGCCAGCAGTCTACGGGGTTTCAGGGGGAATGAGCAGTTCTTC
V gene: TRBV24-1; clone size: -; J gene: TRBJ2-1; D gene: -; CDR3 protein: CATGTIPSNEQFF; CDR3 DNA: TGTGCCACAGGGACCATCCCGTCCAATGAGCAGTTCTTC
V gene: TRBV10-3; clone size: -; J gene: TRBJ1-2; D gene: -; CDR3 protein: CAISSTATYGYTF; CDR3 DNA: TGTGCCATCAGTTCGACTGCCACCTATGGCTACACCTTC
V gene: TRBV16; clone size: -; J gene: TRBJ2-1; D gene: TRBD2; CDR3 protein: CASSQSGTSGYNEQFF; CDR3 DNA: TGTGCCAGCAGCCAATCCGGGACTAGCGGATACAATGAGCAGTTCTTC
V gene: TRBV11-1; clone size: once; J gene: TRBJ2-7; D gene: TRBD1; CDR3 protein: CASSLTGGGYEQYF; CDR3 DNA: TGTGCCAGCAGCCTAACAGGGGGAGGTTACGAGCAGTACTTC
V gene: TRBV19; clone size: -; J gene: TRBJ2-4; D gene: TRBD1; CDR3 protein: CASSTTGTGGKNIQYF; CDR3 DNA: TGTGCCAGTAGTACCACCGGGACAGGGGGCAAAAACATTCAGTACTTC
V gene: TRBV19; clone size: -; J gene: TRBJ1-1; D gene: -; CDR3 protein: CASRRRNKLVNTEAFF; CDR3 DNA: TGTGCCAGTCGCCGACGTAATAAGTTGGTGAACACTGAAGCTTTCTTT
V gene: TRBV5-1; clone size: -; J gene: TRBJ2-3; D gene: -; CDR3 protein: CASSLQEGADTQYF; CDR3 DNA: TGCGCCAGCAGCTTGCAGGAAGGGGCAGATACGCAGTATTTT
V gene: TRBV2; clone size: -; J gene: TRBJ2-5; D gene: TRBD2; CDR3 protein: CASSDPGLARETQYF; CDR3 DNA: TGTGCCAGCAGTGACCCCGGACTAGCACGGGAGACCCAGTACTTC
V gene: TRBV28; clone size: -; J gene: TRBJ1-5; D gene: -; CDR3 protein: CASSSDSEPWRPQHF; CDR3 DNA: TGTGCCAGCAGTTCAGATTCAGAGCCATGGAGGCCCCAGCATTTT
V gene: TRBV29-1; clone size: -; J gene: TRBJ1-3; D gene: -; CDR3 protein: CSVQRSLSGNTIYF; CDR3 DNA: TGCAGCGTCCAAAGGAGCCTCTCTGGAAACACCATATATTTT
V gene: TRBV7-9; clone size: -; J gene: TRBJ1-1; D gene: -; CDR3 protein: CASSLGPIISTEAFF; CDR3 DNA: TGTGCCAGCAGCTTAGGTCCGATTATCTCCACTGAAGCTTTCTTT
V gene: TRBV5-4; clone size: -; J gene: TRBJ1-1; D gene: -; CDR3 protein: CASSLPGLGAFF; CDR3 DNA: TGTGCCAGCAGCTTGCCAGGGCTTGGCGCTTTCTTT
V gene: TRBV15; clone size: -; J gene: TRBJ1-5; D gene: -; CDR3 protein: CATSRGTSYSNQPQHF; CDR3 DNA: TGTGCCACCAGCAGAGGGACCAGTTATAGCAATCAGCCCCAGCATTTT
V gene: TRBV28; clone size: -; J gene: TRBJ1-2; D gene: -; CDR3 protein: CASSFAGVNYGYTF; CDR3 DNA: TGTGCCAGCAGTTTTGCGGGGGTTAACTATGGCTACACCTTC
V gene: TRBV7-9; clone size: -; J gene: TRBJ1-3; D gene: TRBD1; CDR3 protein: CASRGGASGNTIYF; CDR3 DNA: TGTGCCAGCAGAGGGGGCGCCTCTGGAAACACCATATATTTT
V gene: TRBV28; clone size: -; J gene: TRBJ2-1; D gene: -; CDR3 protein: CASSFPRPIHEQFF; CDR3 DNA: TGTGCCAGCAGTTTTCCCCGTCCTATCCATGAGCAGTTCTTC
V gene: TRBV19; clone size: -; J gene: TRBJ1-1; D gene: -; CDR3 protein: CASSFRGGYTEAFF; CDR3 DNA: TGTGCCAGTAGTTTCCGAGGTGGTTACACTGAAGCTTTCTTT
V gene: TRBV7-9; clone size: -; J gene: TRBJ2-1; D gene: -; CDR3 protein: CASSLVARGIGIRYNEQFF; CDR3 DNA: TGTGCCAGCAGCTTAGTAGCGAGGGGGATAGGGATCCGTTACAATGAGCAGTTCTTC
V gene: TRBV18; clone size: -; J gene: TRBJ1-2; D gene: TRBD1; CDR3 protein: CASSPGQGGGYTF; CDR3 DNA: TGTGCCAGCTCACCGGGACAGGGGGGTGGCTACACCTTC
V gene: TRBV28; clone size: -; J gene: TRBJ1-3; D gene: TRBD1; CDR3 protein: CASTYRGRVTGNTIYF; CDR3 DNA: TGTGCCAGCACCTACAGGGGGCGCGTCACTGGAAACACCATATATTTT
V gene: TRBV7-6; clone size: once; J gene: TRBJ2-3; D gene: -; CDR3 protein: CASSFQPSGVEGDTQYF; CDR3 DNA: TGTGCCAGCAGCTTCCAGCCCTCAGGGGTAGAGGGAGATACGCAGTATTTT
V gene: TRBV9; clone size: once; J gene: TRBJ2-1; D gene: TRBD1; CDR3 protein: CASSVRQGDYNEQFF; CDR3 DNA: TGTGCCAGCAGCGTCAGACAGGGAGATTACAATGAGCAGTTCTTC
V gene: TRBV7-6; clone size: -; J gene: TRBJ1-4; D gene: TRBD1; CDR3 protein: CASSHSPDRAEEKLFF; CDR3 DNA: TGTGCCAGCAGCCATAGCCCGGACAGGGCTGAAGAAAAACTGTTTTTT
V gene: TRBV29-1; clone size: -; J gene: TRBJ2-1; D gene: -; CDR3 protein: CSVDVRATSYNEQFF; CDR3 DNA: TGCAGCGTGGACGTAAGGGCCACCTCCTACAATGAGCAGTTCTTC
V gene: TRBV9; clone size: -; J gene: TRBJ2-3; D gene: TRBD2; CDR3 protein: CASSASGSTNTQYF; CDR3 DNA: TGTGCCAGCAGCGCTAGCGGGAGCACAAATACGCAGTATTTT
V gene: TRBV19; clone size: -; J gene: TRBJ2-7; D gene: -; CDR3 protein: CASSRDVAYEQYF; CDR3 DNA: TGTGCCAGTAGTAGGGACGTGGCCTACGAGCAGTACTTC
V gene: TRBV7-2; clone size: -; J gene: TRBJ2-7; D gene: TRBD2; CDR3 protein: CASSLAPGLARGEQYF; CDR3 DNA: TGTGCCAGCAGCTTAGCCCCCGGACTAGCCCGTGGGGAGCAGTACTTC
V gene: TRBV28; clone size: -; J gene: TRBJ1-1; D gene: -; CDR3 protein: CASSLTVNPTEAFF; CDR3 DNA: TGTGCCAGCAGTTTGACGGTAAACCCCACTGAAGCTTTCTTT
V gene: TRBV7-3; clone size: -; J gene: TRBJ2-3; D gene: TRBD2; CDR3 protein: CASSPAGSGRVADTQYF; CDR3 DNA: TGTGCCAGCAGCCCGGCTGGTAGCGGGAGGGTCGCAGATACGCAGTATTTT